This TCR beta chain was obtained from a study of T-cell reconstitution after alpha-beta-depleted transplantation in children. Study results and caveats: There were some patients whose high TCRbeta diversity at day 60 came from surviving recipient T cells and thymic progenitors. A year had passed since transplant, and T-cell counts and diversity by then came mostly from newly produced T cells.

To note about this clonotype: Its specificity is unknown.

The authors prepared the TCRbeta library with unique molecular identifiers. From the PCR reads, TCRdb called clonotypes with MiXCR, one entry per CDR3 protein. The top ten clones hold around 5.3% of a sample with 700,000 to 950,000 distinct CDR3 sequences, 15% to 20% of them seen once. Trimming took 1 base from V and 2 from J; bases not matched to a gene: 3. Germline loops: CDR1 KGHSH, CDR2 LQKENI. The CDR3 runs to 16 residues. The clonotype originates from a male patient between 10 and 17 years old who had a stem cell transplant for acute lymphoblastic leukemia, so the T cells may come from the graft donor. This rearrangement joins TRBV18 to TRBJ2-1; 9 bases are a match to TRBD2. Here the sequenced sample was PBMCs, mostly from graft donor cells, taken 360 days after TCRalphabeta/CD19-depleted stem cell transplant. CDR3 nucleotides: TGTGCCAGCTCACCACATAGCGGGAGCGCCTACAATGAGCAGTTCTTC. It is translated as CASSPHSGSAYNEQFF.